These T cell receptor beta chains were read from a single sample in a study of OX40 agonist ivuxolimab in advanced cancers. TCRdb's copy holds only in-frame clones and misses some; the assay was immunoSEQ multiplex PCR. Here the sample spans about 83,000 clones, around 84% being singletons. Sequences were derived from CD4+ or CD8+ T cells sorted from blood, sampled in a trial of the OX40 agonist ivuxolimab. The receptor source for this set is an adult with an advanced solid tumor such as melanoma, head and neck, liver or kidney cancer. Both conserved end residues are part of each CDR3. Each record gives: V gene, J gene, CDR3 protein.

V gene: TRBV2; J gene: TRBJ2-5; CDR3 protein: CASSRDISQETQYF
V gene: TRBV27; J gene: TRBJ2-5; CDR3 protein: CASSPFERAGQYF
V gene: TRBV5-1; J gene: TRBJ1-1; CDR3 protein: CASSGERGNTEAFF
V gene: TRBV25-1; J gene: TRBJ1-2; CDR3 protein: CASSQRTYGYTF
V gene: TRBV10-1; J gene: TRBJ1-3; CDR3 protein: CASSENGPGNTIYF
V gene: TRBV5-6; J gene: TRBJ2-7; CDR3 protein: CASSRGGGYEQYF
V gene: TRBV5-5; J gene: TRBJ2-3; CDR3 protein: CASSLGQGEADTQYF
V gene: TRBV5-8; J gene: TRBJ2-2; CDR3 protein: CASSLWPDTGELFF
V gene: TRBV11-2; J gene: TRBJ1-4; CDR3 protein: CASSLAQGSEKLFF
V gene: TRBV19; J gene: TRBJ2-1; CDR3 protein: CASNRPGGGRNEQFF
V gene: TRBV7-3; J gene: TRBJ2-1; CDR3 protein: CASSLTQAAYNEQFF
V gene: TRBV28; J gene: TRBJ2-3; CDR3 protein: CASSLWTGSDTDTQYF
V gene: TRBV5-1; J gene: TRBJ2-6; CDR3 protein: CASSLGGGYGANVLTF
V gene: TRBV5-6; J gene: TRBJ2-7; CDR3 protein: CASSLANVQGAPSYEQYF
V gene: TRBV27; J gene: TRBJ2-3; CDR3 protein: CASIGLAGRADTQYF
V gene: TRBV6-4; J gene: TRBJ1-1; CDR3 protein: CASSRIGQGIVVTEAFF
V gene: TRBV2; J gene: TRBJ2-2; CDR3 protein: CASSELRTGELFF
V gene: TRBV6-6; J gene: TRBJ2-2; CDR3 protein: CASSSVGEGGELFF
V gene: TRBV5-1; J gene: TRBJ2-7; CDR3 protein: CASSLDRLGRREQYF
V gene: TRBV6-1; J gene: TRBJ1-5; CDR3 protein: CASSVDHGQPQHF
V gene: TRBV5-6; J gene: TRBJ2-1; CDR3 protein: CASSPTVGHSDSYNEQFF
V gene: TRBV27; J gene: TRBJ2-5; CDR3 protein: CASSLGGQRGGLKTQYF
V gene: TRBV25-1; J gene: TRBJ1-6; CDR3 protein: CASNKGGESPLHF
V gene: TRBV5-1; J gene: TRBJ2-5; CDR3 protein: CASSQARAWGRRAGETQYF
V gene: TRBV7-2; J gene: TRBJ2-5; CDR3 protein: CASSSMGGLRETQYF
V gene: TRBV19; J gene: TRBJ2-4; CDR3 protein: CASSIGDRGGGKNIQYF
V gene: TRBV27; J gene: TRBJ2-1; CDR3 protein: CASRPGQVNPYNEQFF
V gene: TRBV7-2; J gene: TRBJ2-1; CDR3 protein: CASSLVYNGNEQFF
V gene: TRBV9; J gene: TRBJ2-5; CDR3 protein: CASSVDPEETQYF
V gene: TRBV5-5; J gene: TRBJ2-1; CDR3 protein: CASSLDGASTYNEQFF
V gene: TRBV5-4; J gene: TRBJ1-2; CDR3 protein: CASSPKIDRVLYYGYTF
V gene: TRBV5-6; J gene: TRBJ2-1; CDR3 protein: CASNRGAGNEQFF
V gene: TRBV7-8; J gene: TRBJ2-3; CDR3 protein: CASSLGVGSRTDTQYF
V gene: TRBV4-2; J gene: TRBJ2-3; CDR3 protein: CASSQGLAADTQYF
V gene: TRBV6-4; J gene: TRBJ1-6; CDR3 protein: CASSDREDSPLHF
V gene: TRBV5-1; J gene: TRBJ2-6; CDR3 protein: CASSLVGASGANVLTF
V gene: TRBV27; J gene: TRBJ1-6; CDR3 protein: CASRGTVDNSPLHF
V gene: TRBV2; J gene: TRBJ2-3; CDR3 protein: CASSPAVARDF
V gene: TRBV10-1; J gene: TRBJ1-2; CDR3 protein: CASDGGRNPTDYGYTF
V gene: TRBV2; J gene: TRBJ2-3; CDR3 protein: CASRVAGVRNTQYF